Given below is one TCR beta chain in context. Its specificity is unknown. Measured with immunoSEQ multiplex PCR; TCRdb has only the in-frame clones, and not every one. The table lists some 130,000 clones, around 90% of them singletons. The data derive from a study of T cell responses to AZD1222 COVID-19 vaccine. Notes on the study in general: Females made up more of the donors, who were largely white British, and clonal diversity may have come out too low. Elevations in Spike-specific TCR breadth and depth followed administration of two AZD1222 doses. Repertoires were obtained only post-peak T cell response. A reported finding is that nearly half of spike-specific TCRs target unmutated variant regions.

The CDR3 has 16 amino acids. Germline V gene data show CDR1 as LNHDA and CDR2 as SQIVND (reference sequence). Trimming left V 5 bases short and J 6 bases short, with 22 bases between. The chain employs TRBV19 and TRBJ1-2; D is undetermined. The source material was peripheral blood, sampled on day 0 of AZD1222 vaccination. This receptor was obtained from an adult in good health. Here the CDR3 DNA reads TGTGCCAGTAGTTCGGGCGGTTTTAACAAAAAGAATGGCTACACCTTC. This sequence encodes CASSSGGFNKKNGYTF.